By sample fraction, the clone carrying this TCR beta chain is medium-sized. As yet, its antigen is unknown. The patients all showed relapse after autologous stem cell transplantation, while their brentuximab vedotin exposure varied. By magnetic negative selection, CD8+ T cells were isolated from the thawed PBMCs. The sample comes from a study of PD-1 blockade in classical Hodgkin lymphoma. Study as a whole: With a 2-week interval, patients received intravenous nivolumab at 3 mg/kg. Overall study findings and caveats: Patients who responded completely had about the same baseline diversity as newly diagnosed patients. TCR diversity in CD4+, not CD8+, cells rose significantly by C4D1. TCR diversity at baseline was reported to be reduced in newly diagnosed patients relative to healthy donors.

This CDR3 is built from 16 residues. Germline CDR1 reads SGHVS; CDR2 reads FNYEAQ. Trimming pared 4 bases from V and 0 bases from J, leaving 13 bases between. Libraries were prepared by immunoSEQ multiplex PCR; TCRdb keeps only in-frame clonotypes and omits some of them. The table records 5,500 to 7,500 clones, around half of them present only once. The sequences come from CD8+ T cells from blood, collected at baseline. This receptor was obtained from a human donor with classical Hodgkin lymphoma. The rearrangement joins TRBV7-6 to TRBJ2-4, with unresolved D. Here the CDR3 reads CASSSRGVQAKNIQYF. CDR3 bases: TGTGCCAGCAGCTCCCGTGGTGTCCAAGCCAAAAACATTCAGTACTTC.